This T cell receptor (beta chain) was profiled in a study of cytomegalovirus exposure and HLA in healthy donors. About the study: An earlier analysis identified 117 million unique TCR beta sequences in about 190 million T cells.

Primers included in the PCR were 60 Vbeta and 13 Jbeta primers. Repertoires were generated with immunoSEQ multiplex PCR, while TCRdb's copy carries only in-frame clones and drops some. The table shows around 130,000 clones, with around four fifths occurring only once. Germline-derived CDR1 and CDR2 are SGHNT and YYREEE (reference sequence). Germline trimming cut 2 bases from V and 5 bases from J; bases unmatched to any gene: 10. This CDR3 is 15 amino acids long. The clonotype originates from a boy aged 2 to 9 in good health and CMV-seronegative. The sample was PBMCs. The chain has TRBV5-4 and TRBJ2-7; TRBD1 agrees at 7 bases. The CDR3 DNA reads TGTGCCAGCAGCTTCCCGGGACAGCCCGCTGACGAGCAGTACTTC. Translating gives CASSFPGQPADEQYF.